This is a list of T cell receptor beta chains from one sample in a study of CD4 and CD8 cells across lung adenocarcinoma regions. TCRdb reanalysed the PCR reads using MiXCR and keeps one entry per CDR3 protein. The sample shows around 3,500 distinct CDR3 sequences, roughly three fifths of them seen only once. Sequenced material: CD4+ T cells from the margin of a lung tumor. Receptor source: a female donor with lung adenocarcinoma. The CD4 and CD8 labels of this study may be unreliable. The conserved cysteine and the conserved F or W are not part of the CDR3 here. Each record gives: J gene, V gene, CDR3 protein.

j_call: TRBJ1-4; v_call: TRBV3-1; cdr3_aa: ASTLSGVHEKLF
j_call: TRBJ2-4; v_call: TRBV10-2; cdr3_aa: AILPGAKDTQY
j_call: TRBJ2-5; v_call: TRBV7-2; cdr3_aa: ASSPGLAGVDQETQY
j_call: TRBJ2-1; v_call: TRBV5-1; cdr3_aa: ASSFISGRFTEQF
j_call: TRBJ2-1; v_call: TRBV5-3; cdr3_aa: ARSLLPSSYNEQF
j_call: TRBJ1-1; v_call: TRBV6-1; cdr3_aa: ASKDPIEAEAF
j_call: TRBJ2-1; v_call: TRBV10-3; cdr3_aa: AISEISMDEQF
j_call: TRBJ2-1; v_call: TRBV6-1; cdr3_aa: ASSDTSGTAYNEQF
j_call: TRBJ2-7; v_call: TRBV6-1; cdr3_aa: ASSDGRGYEQY
j_call: NA; v_call: TRBV4-1; cdr3_aa: ASSQGLAVSYEQY
j_call: TRBJ2-3; v_call: TRBV6-1; cdr3_aa: AGFMRRSPETQY
j_call: TRBJ1-6; v_call: TRBV6-1; cdr3_aa: ASMAGNNEKLH
j_call: NA; v_call: TRBV6-1; cdr3_aa: ASSSSGRGEQY
j_call: TRBJ2-1; v_call: TRBV14; cdr3_aa: ASSQDPGGRYNEQF
j_call: TRBJ2-2; v_call: TRBV6-5; cdr3_aa: ASSYSTGARGELF
j_call: TRBJ2-1; v_call: TRBV6-1; cdr3_aa: ASSEEYGTYEQF
j_call: TRBJ2-3; v_call: TRBV6-1; cdr3_aa: ASETQAGGGTETQY
j_call: TRBJ2-3; v_call: TRBV6-1; cdr3_aa: ASNALGGRGKDTQY
j_call: TRBJ2-1; v_call: TRBV20-1; cdr3_aa: SARGENEQF
j_call: TRBJ2-5; v_call: TRBV6-1; cdr3_aa: ASSGGRDKETQY
j_call: TRBJ2-5; v_call: TRBV6-1; cdr3_aa: ASRRTGRVETQY
j_call: TRBJ2-4; v_call: TRBV10-3; cdr3_aa: ATKVPGQGNIQY
j_call: TRBJ2-1; v_call: TRBV6-5; cdr3_aa: ASSSSGLGYNEQF
j_call: TRBJ2-3; v_call: TRBV7-6; cdr3_aa: ARGLGGVEQETQY
j_call: TRBJ2-3; v_call: TRBV27; cdr3_aa: ASSTSAGSHQETQY
j_call: TRBJ2-4; v_call: TRBV7-2; cdr3_aa: PGRWLGGKNTQY
j_call: NA; v_call: TRBV10-2; cdr3_aa: ASSETPPPEQY
j_call: NA; v_call: TRBV6-1; cdr3_aa: ASSSDRDGETQY
j_call: TRBJ2-5; v_call: TRBV27; cdr3_aa: ASSPARTSGTLL
j_call: TRBJ2-1; v_call: TRBV6-1; cdr3_aa: ASTVLAGGYLDEQF
j_call: TRBJ2-7; v_call: TRBV6-5; cdr3_aa: ASSYPGNYEQY
j_call: TRBJ2-3; v_call: TRBV9; cdr3_aa: ASSVGHRTSTDTQY
j_call: NA; v_call: TRBV7-7; cdr3_aa: ASSQRYMGQGETQY
j_call: TRBJ2-1; v_call: TRBV6-5; cdr3_aa: ASSYSMMIAGEGDEQF
j_call: TRBJ2-3; v_call: TRBV20-1; cdr3_aa: SAETSVSTDTQY
j_call: TRBJ2-3; v_call: TRBV6-1; cdr3_aa: ASRDVSGRKSTDTQY
j_call: TRBJ2-1; v_call: TRBV27; cdr3_aa: ASTGTVGEQF
j_call: TRBJ1-2; v_call: TRBV6-5; cdr3_aa: ASSFTGGDSGYT
j_call: TRBJ2-3; v_call: TRBV12-3/TRBV12-4; cdr3_aa: ASSQLAGRADTQY
j_call: NA; v_call: TRBV27; cdr3_aa: ASSVSLARNEQF
j_call: TRBJ2-3; v_call: TRBV28; cdr3_aa: ASSLWSGTSGENTDTQY
j_call: TRBJ2-2; v_call: TRBV4-1; cdr3_aa: ASSQDGQGNGELF
j_call: TRBJ1-2; v_call: TRBV28; cdr3_aa: ASSSGTRYYGYT
j_call: TRBJ2-6; v_call: TRBV6-1; cdr3_aa: ASKALGGGGKDTQY
j_call: TRBJ1-6; v_call: TRBV6-5; cdr3_aa: ASSYWISGRSPLH
j_call: TRBJ2-5; v_call: TRBV7-2; cdr3_aa: AGSVGGGPETQY
j_call: TRBJ1-4; v_call: TRBV4-1; cdr3_aa: ASSQAGQSNEKLF
j_call: TRBJ2-5; v_call: TRBV6-5; cdr3_aa: ASSYRWGNQETQY
j_call: TRBJ2-7; v_call: TRBV6-1; cdr3_aa: ASRAGQVVVG
j_call: TRBJ2-4; v_call: TRBV6-5; cdr3_aa: ASSLTSDGAKNIQY
j_call: TRBJ2-3; v_call: TRBV5-5; cdr3_aa: ASSFGGDADTQY
j_call: NA; v_call: TRBV4-1; cdr3_aa: ASSQAQGSYEQY
j_call: NA; v_call: TRBV7-3; cdr3_aa: AGSGGGEPETQY
j_call: NA; v_call: TRBV7-6; cdr3_aa: ASSLTGQGFNEQY
j_call: TRBJ2-2; v_call: TRBV4-1; cdr3_aa: ASSQDPSGSRTGELF
j_call: TRBJ2-5; v_call: TRBV10-1; cdr3_aa: ASSESEGLNQETQY
j_call: TRBJ2-6; v_call: TRBV6-1; cdr3_aa: ASSSPSQDSGANVLT
j_call: TRBJ2-1; v_call: TRBV5-1; cdr3_aa: ASSLGREYGNEQF